This T cell receptor (beta chain) was sequenced during a study of shared T cell receptors in the human thymus. J lost 3 bases, V lost 5 bases, and 4 bases had no gene match. The CDR3 runs to 13 residues. Germline CDR1 and CDR2: MNHEY and SVGAGI. Only in-frame clones appear in the TCRdb table, and some are missing; sequencing was by immunoSEQ multiplex PCR. This repertoire shows under 700,000 clones, 75% to 80% found once; its top ten account for around 0.012%. Separately, the same data were catalogued under a study of human thymus T cells. That study adds: Thymic resections from corrective heart surgery supplied the tissue. Apparent bias marked the V and J gene usage of thymic and blood repertoires.

The sequenced material came from thymocytes. The receptor's source is a boy under two years old with a congenital heart defect. This sequence joins TRBV6-5 and TRBJ2-7; 7 bases agree with TRBD1. The CDR3 bases are TGTGCCAGCAGTCAGACAGGGATCTACGAGCAGTACTTC. Amino acid sequence: CASSQTGIYEQYF.